This T cell receptor beta chain was retrieved from a study of blood T cell repertoires in COVID-19. Study summary: The study drew acute and convalescent COVID-19 samples from the United States, Italy and Spain.

V lost 6 bases to trimming and J lost 2 bases; unmatched junction nucleotides: 10. Germline CDR1 and CDR2: LNHDA and SQIVND (reference sequence). This CDR3 spans 15 amino acids. TCRdb's copy holds only in-frame clones and misses some; the assay was immunoSEQ multiplex PCR. The sample has approximately 300,000 clones; approximately 90% are singletons. The TCR originated in a woman in her twenties or thirties with COVID-19, enrolled during active disease. Sequenced material: peripheral blood. The chain uses TRBV19 and TRBJ2-7; 7 bases agree with TRBD2. CDR3 nucleotide sequence: TGTGCCAGTAGACACTTGCGGGAGTCCCCCTACGAGCAGTACTTC. As protein: CASRHLRESPYEQYF.